The entry below gives a single TCR beta chain sequence along with its context. Its antigen is unknown. The record originates from a study of tumor-infiltrating lymphocytes in primary liver carcinoma. Study outcomes and limitations: Against blood, tumors held a significantly higher top-250-clone fraction (p = 0.039).

Co-extracting RNA and DNA was done with about 17-31 mg of unsorted bulk tissue as input. Tumor samples uniformly had over 80% viable tumor cells. The input was 400 to 500 ng total RNA; TCR beta cDNA was made from it with a constant-region primer. Researchers made the TCR beta libraries by running three nested multiplex PCR rounds with slightly modified ARM-PCR. TCRdb reanalysed the multiplex PCR reads using MiXCR and keeps one entry per CDR3 protein. The repertoire holds approximately 190,000 distinct CDR3 sequences, with around 81% as singletons. The sequenced sample was tumor tissue from primary liver carcinoma. The clonotype originates from a man between 40 and 49 years old with primary liver carcinoma and hepatitis B virus infection.

The CDR3 nucleotides read TGTGCTAGTGGTATGGAACAGGGTCACAGAGATACGCAGTATTTT. It specifies CASGMEQGHRDTQYF. The V call is TRBV12-5, the J call TRBJ2-3; D perhaps matches TRBD1 (6 bases). V was shortened by 5 bases and J by 5 bases, with 17 bases between the two germline ends. The CDR3 totals 15 residues. Germline-derived CDR1 and CDR2 are LGHNT and FRNRAP. The whole variable domain, filled in from reference TRBV12-5 and TRBJ2-3, reads DARVTQTPRHKVTEMGQEVTMRCQPILGHNTVFWYRQTMMQGLELLAYFRNRAPLDDSGMPKDRFSAEMPDATLATLKIQPSEPRDSAVYFCASGMEQGHRDTQYFGPGTRLTVL.